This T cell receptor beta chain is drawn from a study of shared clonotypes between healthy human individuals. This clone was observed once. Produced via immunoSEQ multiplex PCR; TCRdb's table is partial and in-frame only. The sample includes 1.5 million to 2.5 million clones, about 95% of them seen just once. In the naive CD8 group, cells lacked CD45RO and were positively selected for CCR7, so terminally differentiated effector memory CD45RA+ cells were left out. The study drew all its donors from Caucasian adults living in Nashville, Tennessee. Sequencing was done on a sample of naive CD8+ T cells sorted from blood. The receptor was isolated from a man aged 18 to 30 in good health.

CDR3 sequence: CASSSQGINSPLHF. The CDR3 DNA sequence: TGTGCCAGCAGCTCACAGGGGATTAATTCACCCCTCCACTTT. The chain has TRBV9 and TRBJ1-6, with TRBD1 matching over 7 bases. This CDR3 has 14 amino acids. The germline gives CDR1 SGDLS, CDR2 YYNGEE. J lost 6 bases, V lost 4 bases, and 4 bases had no gene match.